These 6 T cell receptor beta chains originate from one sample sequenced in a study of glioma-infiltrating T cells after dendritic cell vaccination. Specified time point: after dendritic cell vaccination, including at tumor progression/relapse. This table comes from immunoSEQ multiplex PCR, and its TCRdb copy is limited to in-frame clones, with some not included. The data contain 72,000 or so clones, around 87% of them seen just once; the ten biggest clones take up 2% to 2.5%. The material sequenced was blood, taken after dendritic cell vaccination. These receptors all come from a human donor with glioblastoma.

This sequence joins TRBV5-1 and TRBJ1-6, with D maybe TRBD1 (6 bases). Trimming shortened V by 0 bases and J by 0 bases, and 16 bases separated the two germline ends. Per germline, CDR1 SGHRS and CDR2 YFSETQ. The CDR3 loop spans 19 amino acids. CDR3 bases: TGCGCCAGCAGCTTGGAGGGGGGACTATCGAGCTCCTATAATTCACCCCTCCACTTT. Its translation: CASSLEGGLSSSYNSPLHF.

CDR3 in amino acids: CASSLRGGRDEQFF. CDR3 nucleotide sequence: TGTGCCAGCAGCTTGCGGGGGGGGCGAGATGAGCAGTTCTTC. The chain couples TRBV11-3 to TRBJ2-1; 9 nucleotides line up with TRBD2. CDR3 length: 14 amino acids. The V segment lost 3 bases and the J segment 8 bases; nucleotides outside the gene matches: 5. Germline V gene data show CDR1 as SGHNT and CDR2 as YENEEA.

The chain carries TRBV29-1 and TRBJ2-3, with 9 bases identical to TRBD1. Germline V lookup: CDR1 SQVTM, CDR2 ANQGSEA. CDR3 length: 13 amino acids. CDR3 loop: CSEAGTGTDTQYF. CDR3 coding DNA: TGCAGTGAAGCAGGGACAGGGACAGATACGCAGTATTTT.

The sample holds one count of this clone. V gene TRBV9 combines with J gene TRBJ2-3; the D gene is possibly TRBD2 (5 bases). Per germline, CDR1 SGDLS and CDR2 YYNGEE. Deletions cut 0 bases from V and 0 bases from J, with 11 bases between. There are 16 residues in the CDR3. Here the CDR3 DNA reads TGTGCCAGCAGCGTAGCGGCGGGCCGGAGCACAGATACGCAGTATTTT. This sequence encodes CASSVAAGRSTDTQYF. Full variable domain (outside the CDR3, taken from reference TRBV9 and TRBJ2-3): DSGVTQTPKHLITATGQRVTLRCSPRSGDLSVYWYQQSLDQGLQFLIQYYNGEERAKGNILERFSAQQFPDLHSELNLSSLELGDSALYFCASSVAAGRSTDTQYFGPGTRLTVL.

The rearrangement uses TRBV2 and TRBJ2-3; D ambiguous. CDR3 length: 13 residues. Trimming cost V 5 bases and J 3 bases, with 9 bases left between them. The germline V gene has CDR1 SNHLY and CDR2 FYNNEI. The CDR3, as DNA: TGTGCCAGCAGTCTTAGATTTACAGATACGCAGTATTTT. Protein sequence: CASSLRFTDTQYF.

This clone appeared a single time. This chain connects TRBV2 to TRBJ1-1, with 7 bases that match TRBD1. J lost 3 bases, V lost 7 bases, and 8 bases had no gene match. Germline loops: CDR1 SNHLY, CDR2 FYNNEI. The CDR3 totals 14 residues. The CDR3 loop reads CASNLEGGDTEAFF. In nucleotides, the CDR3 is TGTGCCAGCAATCTGGAAGGGGGCGACACTGAAGCTTTCTTT.